Shown below are 7 T cell receptor beta chains from a single sample sequenced in a study of blood T cell repertoires in COVID-19. Clones were sequenced by immunoSEQ multiplex PCR, and TCRdb holds only the in-frame ones, with some missing. The sample yields around 100,000 clones, approximately 80% seen once. Source material: peripheral blood. Receptors originate from a man between 60 and 75 years old with active or convalescent COVID-19.

This rearrangement joins TRBV19 to TRBJ2-1; 9 bases map to TRBD1. The CDR3 runs 16 residues. V shed 3 bases and J 9 bases; nucleotides not matched to a gene: 12. Germline assignment: CDR1 LNHDA and CDR2 SQIVND (reference sequence). The CDR3 DNA follows: TGTGCCAGTAGTATGTCCGCCGGGACAGGGTATGCTGAGCAGTTCTTC. This gives the protein CASSMSAGTGYAEQFF.

This clone was recorded only once. V is TRBV15 and J is TRBJ2-1; D may be TRBD2 (5 bases). Germline assignment: CDR1 LNHNV and CDR2 YYDKDF (reference sequence). V lost 7 bases and J 4 bases, leaving 23 bases between the germline ends. The CDR3 totals 17 residues. CDR3 protein: CATTIPQAVLGYNEQFF. CDR3 DNA: TGTGCCACCACCATTCCTCAGGCGGTACTAGGGTACAATGAGCAGTTCTTC.

The CDR3 DNA is TGTGCCAGCAGCTTGACTAGCGGGACTTACGAGCAGTACGTC. Its translation is CASSLTSGTYEQYV. The genes are TRBV11-2 and TRBJ2-7; 11 bases align to TRBD2. The germline CDR1 and CDR2 sequences are SGHAT and FQNNGV. Trimming at V came to 3 bases and at J to 4 bases, leaving 2 bases not matched to a gene. The CDR3 is 14 amino acids.

This clone appeared once. The CDR3 DNA sequence: TGTGCCAGCAGTTTTTCCAGGGCCCAAGAGACCCAGTACTTC. It codes for CASSFSRAQETQYF. This chain links TRBV6-5 with TRBJ2-5; D might be TRBD1 (5 bases). The germline V gene encodes CDR1 MNHEY and CDR2 SVGAGI. This CDR3 spans 14 amino acids. Trimming pared 4 bases from V and 1 base from J, leaving 10 bases between.

V gene TRBV27 combines with J gene TRBJ1-1; 8 bases line up with TRBD1. This CDR3 is 15 amino acids long. V trimming: 5 bases; J trimming: 1 base; junction bases outside the gene matches: 6. CDR1 MNHEY and CDR2 SMNVEV come from the germline V gene (reference sequence). CDR3 protein: CASSPIQGANTEAFF. The DNA of the CDR3 is TGTGCCAGCAGTCCCATCCAGGGGGCGAACACTGAAGCTTTCTTT.

The genes are TRBV7-2 and TRBJ1-1; 10 positions agree with TRBD1. Germline assignment: CDR1 SGHTA and CDR2 FQGNSA. The length of the CDR3 is 16 residues. The trim removed 5 bases at V and 1 base at J, leaving 7 bases unmatched. CDR3 region: CASSPRDRGWNTEAFF. CDR3 bases: TGTGCCAGCAGCCCGCGGGACAGGGGATGGAACACTGAAGCTTTCTTT. Supplemented by reference TRBV7-2 and TRBJ1-1, the full variable domain reads GAGVSQSPSNKVTEKGKDVELRCDPISGHTALYWYRQSLGQGLEFLIYFQGNSAPDKSGLPSDRFSAERTGGSVSTLTIQRTQQEDSAVYLCASSPRDRGWNTEAFFGQGTRLTVV.

The chain carries TRBV29-1 and TRBJ1-2, with TRBD1 identical over 9 bases. V dropped 4 bases and J dropped 8; count of bases not matched to a gene: 5. Per the germline V gene, CDR1 is SQVTM and CDR2 is ANQGSEA. This CDR3 spans 12 amino acids. The CDR3 here is CSVGDRGVGYTF. DNA of the CDR3: TGCAGCGTTGGTGACAGGGGGGTCGGCTACACCTTC. The whole variable domain, filled in from reference TRBV29-1 and TRBJ1-2, reads SAVISQKPSRDICQRGTSLTIQCQVDSQVTMMFWYRQQPGQSLTLIATANQGSEATYESGFVIDKFPISRPNLTFSTLTVSNMSPEDSSIYLCSVGDRGVGYTFGSGTRLTVV.